This TCR beta chain emerged from a study of CD8+ T cells in alopecia areata. Study-level information: Severity scoring for treated patients was based on the percentage of affected scalp area. Notes on the study in general: Scalp sample sequencing also detects resident alphabeta T cells of normal skin.

V lost 2 bases, J lost 5 bases, and 2 bases stayed unmatched. This CDR3 has 14 residues. CDR1 is SEHNR and CDR2 is FQNEAQ in the germline V gene (reference sequence). This clone was counted between two and nine times. What it binds is not known. Extracted RNA was reverse transcribed, and the resulting cDNA served as sequencing template. Some clones are missing from TCRdb's copy, which holds only in-frame ones; the method was immunoSEQ multiplex PCR. The sample shows around 60,000 clones, around 46% of them seen only once. Treatment denoted: oral pan-JAK inhibitor, 5-10 mg twice daily. Collection of lesional scalp punch biopsies and peripheral blood was performed in alopecia areata patients.

The chain combines TRBV7-9 with TRBJ1-4, with 7 bases matching TRBD1. The clonotype was recovered from a human donor with alopecia areata. The sequencing here drew on CD8+ T cells sorted from blood, taken at roughly week 36, from a patient treated with tofacitinib. The CDR3 DNA reads TGTGCCAGCAGCTTAACAGGGGCCAATGAAAAACTGTTTTTT. This encodes CASSLTGANEKLFF.